This T cell receptor beta chain is drawn from a study of cytomegalovirus exposure and HLA in healthy donors. Study-level points and caveats: Common viral pathogens seemed to be connected with several of the most significant clusters, according to a later analysis. In vitro confirmation showed three CMV-associated chains to be CMV antigen specific. Highest at DRB1 and lowest at HLA-C, TCR association rates differed among HLA loci in a later analysis.

V was cut by 4 bases and J by 5 bases, with 15 bases left in between. CDR1 SGHRS and CDR2 YFSETQ come from the germline V gene. This CDR3 has 14 amino acids. The primer mix had 60 Vbeta and 13 Jbeta primers. Sequencing used immunoSEQ multiplex PCR; TCRdb keeps in-frame clones, though not all of them. The data hold 180,000 or so clones, with approximately 86% observed a single time. Worth noting for this clone: What it binds is not known.

Sequenced input: PBMCs. The rearrangement links TRBV5-1 to TRBJ1-2; TRBD1 is a possible D gene (6 bases). This TCR was sampled from a woman aged 30 to 39 in good health and CMV-seronegative. The CDR3 region is CASSREGGGYGYTF. In DNA, the CDR3 is TGCGCCAGCAGCAGAGAAGGGGGAGGGTATGGCTACACCTTC.